A single sample gave rise to the 32 T cell receptor beta chains below, sequenced in a study of blood T cell repertoires in COVID-19. The data were produced by immunoSEQ multiplex PCR, yet TCRdb's version contains in-frame clones alone and is incomplete. In the table there are some 500,000 clones, roughly 89% of which are singletons. What was sequenced was peripheral blood. Receptors were obtained from a woman in her fifties or sixties with COVID-19, enrolled during active disease.

The chain uses TRBV5-1 and TRBJ1-2; TRBD1 aligns across 9 bases. With V trimmed by 2 bases and J by 5 bases, 4 bases remained unmatched. Germline CDR1 and CDR2: SGHRS and YFSETQ. This CDR3 comprises 14 residues. In nucleotides, the CDR3 is TGCGCCAGCAGCTTATGGGACAGGGCATATGGCTACACCTTC. Translating it yields CASSLWDRAYGYTF.

The chain combines TRBV25-1 with TRBJ1-5; D perhaps matches TRBD1 (6 bases). From germline, CDR1 is MGHDK and CDR2 SYGVNS. V lost 4 bases and J lost 4, with 8 bases in between. This CDR3 spans 13 amino acids. In nucleotides, the CDR3 is TGTGCCAGCAGTGTGGACAGTAATCAGCCCCAGCATTTT. This encodes CASSVDSNQPQHF. Complete variable domain (other parts from reference TRBV25-1 and TRBJ1-5): EADIYQTPRYLVIGTGKKITLECSQTMGHDKMYWYQQDPGMELHLIHYSYGVNSTEKGDLSSESTVSRIRTEHFPLTLESARPSHTSQYLCASSVDSNQPQHFGDGTRLSIL.

The chain links TRBV29-1 to TRBJ2-3; possibly TRBD2 for D (5 bases). V lost 3 bases and J 6 bases, leaving 13 bases between the germline ends. Germline V gene lookup returns CDR1 SQVTM and CDR2 ANQGSEA. CDR3 length: 13 amino acids. The CDR3 nucleotides are TGCAGCGTTGACTTATCGGGGTTGGATACGCAGTATTTT. The encoded protein is CSVDLSGLDTQYF.

V usage is TRBV7-9 and J usage is TRBJ1-4; 7 bases fit TRBD1. The CDR3 consists of 17 residues. J was trimmed by 5 bases and V by 3 bases; bases with no gene match: 12. Germline V gene sequence: CDR1 SEHNR, CDR2 FQNEAQ (reference sequence). CDR3 protein: CASSLTDRVVGNEKLFF. In DNA form, the CDR3 reads TGTGCCAGCAGCTTGACTGACAGGGTAGTCGGGAATGAAAAACTGTTTTTT.

This sequence joins TRBV2 and TRBJ1-1; no clear D gene. The germline V gene encodes CDR1 SNHLY and CDR2 FYNNEI. Trimming removed 10 bases at V and 1 base at J, with 13 bases between. The length of the CDR3 is 13 residues. This CDR3 reads CAIPDGGNTEAFF. CDR3 DNA sequence: TGTGCCATCCCAGACGGAGGGAACACTGAAGCTTTCTTT.

This chain joins TRBV15 and TRBJ2-7; no reliable D call. The CDR3 covers 15 residues. Trimming shortened V by 0 bases and J by 4 bases, and 13 bases separated the two germline ends. Germline loops: CDR1 LNHNV, CDR2 YYDKDF (reference sequence). CDR3 amino acids: CATSRDLGLSYEQYF. CDR3 coding DNA: TGTGCCACCAGCAGAGATTTGGGCCTCTCGTACGAGCAGTACTTC.

The rearrangement uses TRBV27 and TRBJ1-1; D is perhaps TRBD1 (5 bases). CDR3 length: 13 amino acids. Trimming took 8 bases from V and 5 from J, leaving 15 bases between them. The germline V gene has CDR1 MNHEY and CDR2 SMNVEV (reference sequence). The DNA for the CDR3 is TGTGCCAGCCGCATAACAGGAGGGACTGAAGCTTTCTTT. This translates into CASRITGGTEAFF.

The CDR3 loop reads CASSGRTGGTTDTQYF. In nucleotides, the CDR3 is TGCGCCAGCAGTGGACGGACAGGGGGCACGACAGATACGCAGTATTTT. The chain has TRBV10-1 and TRBJ2-3; 11 nucleotides align to TRBD1. The trim removed 4 bases at V and 3 bases at J, leaving 6 bases unmatched. The CDR3 sequence is 16 residues long. CDR1 is WNHNN, CDR2 SYGVQD, per germline (reference sequence).

J is TRBJ2-3 and V is TRBV19; 8 bases are shared with TRBD2. CDR1 is LNHDA, CDR2 SQIVND, per germline (reference sequence). The J segment lost 0 bases and the V segment lost 1 base, leaving 3 bases of the junction unmatched. CDR3 length: 16 residues. The CDR3 protein is CASSIGGGGSTDTQYF. The CDR3 region has the DNA TGTGCCAGTAGTATAGGGGGCGGGGGGAGCACAGATACGCAGTATTTT.

The V and J genes are TRBV30 and TRBJ1-1; D not resolved. Trimming removed 8 bases at V and 4 bases at J, with 11 bases between. This CDR3 is built from 11 residues. Germline V CDR1 and CDR2: GTSNPN, SVGIG (reference sequence). CDR3 in DNA: TGTGCCGCTCGGGGTACCACTGAAGCTTTCTTT. It encodes CAARGTTEAFF.

The chain joins TRBV30 to TRBJ1-2; 7 bases match TRBD1. This CDR3 is built from 14 residues. The ends lost 3 bases at V and 4 bases at J; junction bases unmatched: 8. Germline-derived CDR1 and CDR2 are GTSNPN and SVGIG (reference sequence). The CDR3 protein is CAWRGDSPLYGYTF. The CDR3 DNA is TGTGCCTGGAGGGGGGACAGCCCGCTCTATGGCTACACCTTC.

The J gene is TRBJ1-6, the V gene TRBV19; TRBD1 aligns across 7 bases. The V gene's germline CDR1 is LNHDA and CDR2 SQIVND (reference sequence). Losses at the gene ends were 3 bases for V and 9 bases for J; bases not matched to a gene: 5. The CDR3 consists of 14 residues. The DNA for the CDR3 is TGTGCCAGTAGTATCCGGGACAGATTTTCACCCCTCCACTTT. Protein sequence: CASSIRDRFSPLHF. The whole variable domain, filled in from reference TRBV19 and TRBJ1-6, reads DGGITQSPKYLFRKEGQNVTLSCEQNLNHDAMYWYRQDPGQGLRLIYYSQIVNDFQKGDIAEGYSVSREKKESFPLTVTSAQKNPTAFYLCASSIRDRFSPLHFGNGTRLTVT.

The CDR3 protein is CASSHTTGAHYGYTF. Here the CDR3 DNA reads TGCGCCAGCAGCCACACGACAGGTGCCCACTATGGCTACACCTTC. V gene TRBV4-1 combines with J gene TRBJ1-2; D is possibly TRBD1 (6 bases). The V and J ends lost 3 bases and 3 bases respectively, with 14 bases between them. Looked up from germline, CDR1 is MGHRA and CDR2 is YSYEKL. CDR3 size: 15 residues.

This clone is a singleton in its sample. V is TRBV15 and J is TRBJ2-3; maybe TRBD1 (5 bases). V dropped 0 bases and J dropped 6 bases, with 16 bases sitting between them. The CDR3 has 16 residues. Germline values: CDR1 LNHNV, CDR2 YYDKDF (reference sequence). CDR3 loop: CATSRDNIRVTDTQYF. DNA of the CDR3: TGTGCCACCAGCAGAGATAATATCAGGGTTACGGATACGCAGTATTTT.

This chain links TRBV4-2 with TRBJ2-3; TRBD2 matches 9 bases. There are 18 residues in the CDR3. Germline V gene sequence: CDR1 LGHNA, CDR2 YNFKEQ. The trim removed 0 bases at V and 5 bases at J, leaving 12 bases unmatched. The CDR3 nucleotides are TGTGCCAGCAGCCAAGATTGGCGGGGGGGCCGTGTTAGAGATACGCAGTATTTT. Its translation: CASSQDWRGGRVRDTQYF.

The chain joins TRBV11-2 to TRBJ1-2; 9 bases match TRBD1. The CDR3 loop spans 15 amino acids. After removal of 5 bases from V and 2 bases from J, the junction contained 6 bases not matched to a gene. Per germline, CDR1 SGHAT and CDR2 FQNNGV. CDR3 sequence: CASSRGTGPNYGYTF. Written as DNA, the CDR3 is TGTGCCAGCAGCCGGGGGACAGGGCCAAACTATGGCTACACCTTC.

J is TRBJ2-5 and V is TRBV5-6; the D is unclear. The CDR3 consists of 13 residues. The ends were cut back, 0 bases at V and 2 bases at J, with 5 bases in the middle. Germline assignment: CDR1 SGHDT and CDR2 YYEEEE. This CDR3 is CASSLDGQETQYF. The CDR3, as DNA: TGTGCCAGCAGCTTGGACGGTCAAGAGACCCAGTACTTC.

This chain links TRBV19 with TRBJ2-1; the D is unclear. The CDR3 extends over 15 amino acids. V was pared by 5 bases and J by 3 bases, with 14 bases between. From germline, CDR1 is LNHDA and CDR2 SQIVND (reference sequence). The CDR3 is CASSLTILGYNEQFF. The CDR3 DNA is TGTGCCAGTAGTCTTACTATATTGGGCTACAATGAGCAGTTCTTC.

This chain links TRBV3-1 (or the pseudogene TRBV3-2) with TRBJ2-5, with 8 bases lining up with TRBD1. Germline V gene lookup returns CDR1 LGHDT and CDR2 YNNKEL (reference sequence). With 5 bases clipped from V and 5 bases from J, the junction kept 1 base outside the gene matches. The CDR3 totals 12 residues. DNA of the CDR3: TGTGCCAGCAGCAGGACAGGGGAGACCCAGTACTTC. This codes for CASSRTGETQYF.

This clone occurred once. The rearrangement links TRBV6-5 to TRBJ2-7; D perhaps matches TRBD1 (6 bases). The CDR3 sequence is 15 residues long. The V gene lost 5 bases and the J gene lost 0 bases, with 14 bases spanning the gap. CDR1 is MNHEY and CDR2 is SVGAGI in the germline V gene. The CDR3 spells CASSTTQGFSYEQYF. The DNA of the CDR3 is TGTGCCAGCAGTACCACTCAGGGGTTCTCCTACGAGCAGTACTTC.

The chain's CDR3 is CASSLSPGPEAFF. DNA for the CDR3: TGTGCCAGCAGCTTAAGTCCAGGGCCTGAAGCTTTCTTT. The rearrangement links TRBV7-2 to TRBJ1-1, with a possible D match to TRBD1 (5 bases). The CDR3 covers 13 residues. CDR1 and CDR2 from the germline V gene are SGHTA and FQGNSA. The germline V and J ends were trimmed by 2 bases and 6 bases, with 10 bases remaining between them.

V usage is TRBV29-1 and J usage is TRBJ1-1, with 7 bases aligning to TRBD1. CDR1 and CDR2 from the germline V gene are SQVTM and ANQGSEA. The trim removed 7 bases at V and 0 bases at J, leaving 8 bases unmatched. There are 14 residues in the CDR3. The CDR3 nucleotides read TGCAGCGGAAGGACAGGCTACGTGAACACTGAAGCTTTCTTT. Translated: CSGRTGYVNTEAFF.

V usage is TRBV28 and J usage is TRBJ2-4; TRBD1 agrees at 11 bases. Germline assignment: CDR1 MDHEN and CDR2 SYDVKM. CDR3 length: 18 residues. The V segment lost 3 bases and the J segment 2 bases; nucleotides outside the gene matches: 9. The CDR3 region has the DNA TGTGCCAGCAGTTTTCGGCCGGGACAGGGGGTGACCAAAAACATTCAGTACTTC. This codes for CASSFRPGQGVTKNIQYF.

The chain's CDR3 is CASSWTSGGYEQYF. The CDR3 DNA reads TGTGCCAGCAGCTGGACTAGCGGGGGATATGAGCAGTACTTC. The chain has TRBV28 and TRBJ2-7; 13 nucleotides align to TRBD2. After removal of 6 bases from V and 7 bases from J, the junction contained 6 bases not matched to a gene. From germline, CDR1 is MDHEN and CDR2 SYDVKM. This CDR3 region has 14 residues.

The J gene is TRBJ1-1, the V gene TRBV6-2 or TRBV6-3; 8 bases are shared with TRBD1. CDR1 and CDR2 (germline): MNHEY, SVGEGT. Losses at the gene ends were 4 bases for V and 0 bases for J; bases not matched to a gene: 19. The CDR3 sequence is 20 residues long. The DNA of the CDR3 is TGTGCCAGCAGTTTCCCCGGGACAGGAGGGATAAGGACTATGAACACTGAAGCTTTCTTT. This codes for CASSFPGTGGIRTMNTEAFF.

J is TRBJ2-3 and V is TRBV19; D might be TRBD1 (5 bases). Germline CDR1 LNHDA, CDR2 SQIVND (reference sequence). CDR3 length: 12 residues. V was trimmed by 6 bases and J by 1 base, leaving 5 bases between them. As DNA, the CDR3 is TGTGCCAGTAGGGGGCGCACAGATACGCAGTATTTT. This sequence encodes CASRGRTDTQYF.

The chain couples TRBV30 to TRBJ1-1; the D gene is possibly TRBD1 (6 bases). V shed 4 bases and J shed 4 bases, with 13 bases lying between them. The germline gives CDR1 GTSNPN, CDR2 SVGIG (reference sequence). This CDR3 is built from 13 residues. The CDR3 region is CAWTSQGGTEAFF. The CDR3 nucleotides read TGTGCCTGGACAAGTCAAGGGGGCACTGAAGCTTTCTTT.

In this sample, this clone turned up once. This chain joins TRBV27 and TRBJ2-5, with 8 bases that match TRBD2. The CDR3 loop spans 17 amino acids. Germline V gene sequence: CDR1 MNHEY, CDR2 SMNVEV (reference sequence). J gave up 0 bases and V 2 bases, and 8 bases lay outside the gene matches. The CDR3 is CASSLNGRGAHQETQYF. CDR3 nucleotides: TGTGCCAGCAGTTTAAACGGGCGGGGGGCCCACCAAGAGACCCAGTACTTC.

The gene calls are TRBV13 and TRBJ2-7; D gene unclear. The CDR3 is 13 amino acids. CDR1 is PRHDT, CDR2 FYEKMQ, per germline (reference sequence). Trimming took off 5 bases at V and 4 bases at J, with 12 bases between the two ends. The CDR3 nucleotides are TGTGCCAGCAGCCCACGATCCGGTTACGAGCAGTACTTC. This sequence encodes CASSPRSGYEQYF. The variable domain in full, completed from reference TRBV13 and TRBJ2-7, reads AAGVIQSPRHLIKEKRETATLKCYPIPRHDTVYWYQQGPGQDPQFLISFYEKMQSDKGSIPDRFSAQQFSDYHSELNMSSLELGDSALYFCASSPRSGYEQYFGPGTRLTVT.

The chain is built from TRBV14 and TRBJ1-6; D is uncertain. Per germline, CDR1 SGHDN and CDR2 FVKESK. V shed 10 bases and J shed 2 bases, with 12 bases lying between them. The CDR3 covers 14 residues. The CDR3 is CATSKLTYNSPLHF. In nucleotides, the CDR3 is TGTGCCACTTCCAAACTTACCTATAATTCACCCCTCCACTTT. Full variable domain (outside the CDR3, taken from reference TRBV14 and TRBJ1-6): EAGVTQFPSHSVIEKGQTVTLRCDPISGHDNLYWYRRVMGKEIKFLLHFVKESKQDESGMPNNRFLAERTGGTYSTLKVQPAELEDSGVYFCATSKLTYNSPLHFGNGTRLTVT.

V gene TRBV11-3 combines with J gene TRBJ2-2, with TRBD1 matching over 8 bases. CDR1 and CDR2 from the germline V gene are SGHNT and YENEEA. After removal of 5 bases from V and 6 bases from J, the junction contained 11 bases not matched to a gene. The CDR3 consists of 16 residues. CDR3 amino acids: CASSPTRTGTAGELFF. DNA of the CDR3: TGTGCCAGCAGCCCCACTCGGACAGGGACTGCCGGGGAGCTGTTTTTT. The whole variable domain, filled in from reference TRBV11-3 and TRBJ2-2, reads EAGVVQSPRYKIIEKKQPVAFWCNPISGHNTLYWYLQNLGQGPELLIRYENEEAVDDSQLPKDRFSAERLKGVDSTLKIQPAELGDSAVYLCASSPTRTGTAGELFFGEGSRLTVL.

The chain has TRBV28 and TRBJ1-2; TRBD1 aligns across 10 bases. The V gene end was trimmed by 9 bases and the J gene end by 4 bases; junction bases not matched to a gene: 8. The CDR3 covers 14 residues. The germline V gene has CDR1 MDHEN and CDR2 SYDVKM. Written as DNA, the CDR3 is TGTGCCAGTTCCGGGACAGGGGTCTCCTATGGCTACACCTTC. This encodes CASSGTGVSYGYTF.